These 8 T cell receptor beta chains were all obtained from the same sample, sequenced in a study of Ad26.COV2.S vaccination and SARS-CoV-2 variants. Only in-frame clones appear in the TCRdb table, and some are missing; sequencing was by immunoSEQ multiplex PCR. The table records about 480,000 clones, around 88% of them present only once. Noted treatment: some 19 received Ad26.COV2.S at low or high dose, single or two shots; 5 received placebo; per-sample allocation not given. Day 63 following the first vaccine or placebo injection was when the samples were taken. This specimen consisted of peripheral blood, obtained in a trial of Ad26.COV2.S vaccine versus placebo. The receptor source for this set is a person aged 18-65 years who received the Ad26.COV2.S COVID-19 vaccine or a placebo.

The J gene is TRBJ2-1, the V gene TRBV7-9; weak D call: TRBD1 (6 bases). CDR3 length: 16 residues. Trimming stripped 5 bases from V and 0 bases from J, with 14 bases between. Germline V lookup: CDR1 SEHNR, CDR2 FQNEAQ (reference sequence). This CDR3 is CASSIPGVPSYNEQFF. DNA for the CDR3: TGTGCCAGCAGCATCCCAGGGGTGCCCTCCTACAATGAGCAGTTCTTC.

This clone was seen just once. This chain links TRBV28 with TRBJ2-1; 11 bases map to TRBD2. V trimming: 5 bases; J trimming: 7 bases; junction bases outside the gene matches: 7. The CDR3 loop spans 15 amino acids. Germline loops: CDR1 MDHEN, CDR2 SYDVKM. CDR3 protein: CASSILAGGRNEQFF. The CDR3 DNA is TGTGCCAGCAGTATCCTAGCGGGAGGAAGGAATGAGCAGTTCTTC.

In this sample, this clone turned up a few times. This sample also contains other DNA sequences that code for the same CDR3. This chain links TRBV3-1 (or the pseudogene TRBV3-2) with TRBJ1-6; the D is unclear. V dropped 0 bases and J dropped 10 bases, with 7 bases sitting between them. The CDR3 has 13 residues. In germline, CDR1 is LGHDT, CDR2 YNNKEL (reference sequence). CDR3 protein: CASSQEFGSPLHF. CDR3 coding DNA: TGTGCCAGCAGCCAAGAGTTCGGCTCACCCCTCCACTTT.

The rearrangement uses TRBV27 and TRBJ2-7; D is tentatively TRBD1 or TRBD2 (6 bases each). The CDR3 has 11 amino acids. Per germline, CDR1 MNHEY and CDR2 SMNVEV (reference sequence). This CDR3 reads CAAGRGYEQYF. DNA for the CDR3: TGTGCAGCGGGCAGGGGCTACGAGCAGTACTTC.

Note on this clone: Mismatch with germline at one junction end may stem from a read error. The chain uses TRBV28 and TRBJ1-2, with D uncertain. Germline-derived CDR1 and CDR2 are MDHEN and SYDVKM. The CDR3 consists of 12 residues. CDR3 loop: CASSSLGRPPDF. The CDR3 nucleotides are TGTGCCAGCAGTTCATTAGGACGGCCTCCCGACTTC.

The gene calls are TRBV19 and TRBJ2-3, with a tentative D call TRBD1 (5 bases). Trimming removed 6 bases from V and 4 bases from J, with 8 bases in between. The CDR3 loop spans 12 amino acids. Per the germline V gene, CDR1 is LNHDA and CDR2 is SQIVND (reference sequence). Written as DNA, the CDR3 is TGTGCCAGTAGGGGGCTCGCAGATACGCAGTATTTT. This sequence encodes CASRGLADTQYF.

The chain recombines TRBV6-1 with TRBJ1-5; TRBD1 matches 12 bases. Germline trimming cut 3 bases from V and 6 bases from J; bases unmatched to any gene: 9. The CDR3 is made up of 17 amino acids. Germline V gene data show CDR1 as MNHNS and CDR2 as SASEGT. The CDR3 DNA follows: TGTGCCAGCAGTGACGGATGGGACAGGGGGCGCTTTCAGCCCCAGCATTTT. As protein: CASSDGWDRGRFQPQHF.

The chain recombines TRBV3-1 (or the pseudogene TRBV3-2) with TRBJ2-5; 13 bases map to TRBD2. CDR3 length equals 16 residues. The trim removed 5 bases at V and 5 bases at J, leaving 8 bases unmatched. Germline V gene data show CDR1 as LGHDT and CDR2 as YNNKEL (reference sequence). Here the CDR3 reads CASSLRTSGSLETQYF. Here the CDR3 DNA reads TGTGCCAGCAGCTTGCGGACTAGCGGGAGTTTGGAGACCCAGTACTTC.